This is a list of T cell receptor beta chains from one sample in a study of long-term antiretroviral therapy in people with HIV. Method: immunoSEQ multiplex PCR; TCRdb's copy keeps in-frame clones and lacks some. The sample shows tens of thousands of clones, around 85% of them seen only once. The input for sequencing was unsorted PBMCs, taken 3 years after starting antiretroviral therapy. These receptors originate from a man in his forties with HIV. Both conserved end residues are part of each CDR3. D genes are given only for firm matches. Clone size is shown for a subset of rows, as once, few, many or a class of expanded clone.

v_call	j_call	clone_size	d_call	cdr3_nt	cdr3_aa
TRBV13	TRBJ2-7	few	-	TGTGCCAGCAGCTTAGAGGGATCGGGAAGGCACTTC	CASSLEGSGRHF
TRBV7-6	TRBJ2-5	-	-	TGTGCCAGCAGCTTGTCAGGGGCCGGTGAGACCCAGTACTTC	CASSLSGAGETQYF
TRBV7-9	TRBJ1-1	-	TRBD1	TGTGCCAGCAGCTTAGGGACAGGGCAGGCTGAAGCTTTCTTT	CASSLGTGQAEAFF
TRBV4-1	TRBJ2-7	-	-	TGCGCCAGCAGCCAAGAGGACAGATATAACTACGAGCAGTACTTC	CASSQEDRYNYEQYF
TRBV6-5	TRBJ1-2	-	TRBD1	TGTGCCAGCAGTTACTCCCGGGACAGTAACTATGGCTACACCTTC	CASSYSRDSNYGYTF
TRBV30	TRBJ2-7	-	-	TGTGCCTGGAGTGTACCCGAGATCCGTACGGGCGAGCAGTACTTC	CAWSVPEIRTGEQYF
TRBV5-1	TRBJ2-3	-	TRBD1	TGCGCCAGCAGCTTGTATCCGGGACAGGGGGCCACAGATACGCAGTATTTT	CASSLYPGQGATDTQYF
TRBV5-1	TRBJ1-5	-	-	TGCGCCAGCAGCTTGGGGTCAGGGGTCGGGCAGCCCCAGCATTTT	CASSLGSGVGQPQHF
TRBV5-6	TRBJ2-7	-	-	TGTGCCAGCAGCCAGCGGCCCTTTTCCTACGAGCAGTACTTC	CASSQRPFSYEQYF
TRBV27	TRBJ2-4	-	TRBD1	TGTGCCAGCAGTCTCGGGACAGGGGGTAGCCGCGCCAAAAACATTCAGTACTTC	CASSLGTGGSRAKNIQYF
TRBV5-1	TRBJ1-2	-	-	TGCGCCAGCAGCCCTCCGGACTATGGCTACACCTTC	CASSPPDYGYTF
TRBV9	TRBJ1-6	-	-	TGTGCCAGCAGCGTAGGGACAGCTAATTCACCCCTCCACTTT	CASSVGTANSPLHF
TRBV6-6	TRBJ1-1	-	-	TGTGCCAGCAGTGCCACGACAGGAAGCACTGAAGCTTTCTTT	CASSATTGSTEAFF
TRBV14	TRBJ2-7	-	-	TGTGCCAGCAGCCAAGACGTGTCAGGGTATAACTACGAGCAGTACTTC	CASSQDVSGYNYEQYF
TRBV30	TRBJ2-3	once	TRBD2	TGTGCCTGGAGTGGGGCTAGCGGGAGTTTCGCAGATACGCAGTATTTT	CAWSGASGSFADTQYF
TRBV9	TRBJ2-2	-	TRBD1	TGTGCCAGCAGCGTGTGGACAGGAAACACCGGGGAGCTGTTTTTT	CASSVWTGNTGELFF
TRBV11-3	TRBJ1-3	-	-	TGTGCCAGCAGCCACCGAGGCCACGGTTCCTCTGGAAACACCATATATTTT	CASSHRGHGSSGNTIYF
TRBV9	TRBJ1-2	-	-	TGTGCCAGCAGCGTAGTAAGGGGGGACAATGGCTACACCTTC	CASSVVRGDNGYTF
TRBV7-8	TRBJ2-3	-	TRBD2	TGTGCCAGCAGCTTATTTCTAGCGGGGGGGGATACGCAGTATTTT	CASSLFLAGGDTQYF
TRBV6-1	TRBJ1-3	-	-	TGTGCCAGCAGTGAATGGGCTGCTGGAAACACCATATATTTT	CASSEWAAGNTIYF